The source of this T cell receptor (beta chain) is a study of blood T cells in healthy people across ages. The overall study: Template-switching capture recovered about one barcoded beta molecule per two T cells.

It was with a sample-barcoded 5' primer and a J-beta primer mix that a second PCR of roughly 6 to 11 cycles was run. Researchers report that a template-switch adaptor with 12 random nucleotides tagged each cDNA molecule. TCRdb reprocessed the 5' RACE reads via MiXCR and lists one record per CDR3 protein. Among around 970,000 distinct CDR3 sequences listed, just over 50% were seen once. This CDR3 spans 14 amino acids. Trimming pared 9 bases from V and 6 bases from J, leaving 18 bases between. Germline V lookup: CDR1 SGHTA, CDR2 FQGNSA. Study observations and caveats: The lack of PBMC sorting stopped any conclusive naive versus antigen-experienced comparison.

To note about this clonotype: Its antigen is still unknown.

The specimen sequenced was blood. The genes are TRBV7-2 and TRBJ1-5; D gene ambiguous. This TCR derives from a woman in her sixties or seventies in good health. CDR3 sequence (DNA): TGTGCCAGTAGCCGTATTGGAAAAGGTCAGCCCCAGCATTTT. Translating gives CASSRIGKGQPQHF.